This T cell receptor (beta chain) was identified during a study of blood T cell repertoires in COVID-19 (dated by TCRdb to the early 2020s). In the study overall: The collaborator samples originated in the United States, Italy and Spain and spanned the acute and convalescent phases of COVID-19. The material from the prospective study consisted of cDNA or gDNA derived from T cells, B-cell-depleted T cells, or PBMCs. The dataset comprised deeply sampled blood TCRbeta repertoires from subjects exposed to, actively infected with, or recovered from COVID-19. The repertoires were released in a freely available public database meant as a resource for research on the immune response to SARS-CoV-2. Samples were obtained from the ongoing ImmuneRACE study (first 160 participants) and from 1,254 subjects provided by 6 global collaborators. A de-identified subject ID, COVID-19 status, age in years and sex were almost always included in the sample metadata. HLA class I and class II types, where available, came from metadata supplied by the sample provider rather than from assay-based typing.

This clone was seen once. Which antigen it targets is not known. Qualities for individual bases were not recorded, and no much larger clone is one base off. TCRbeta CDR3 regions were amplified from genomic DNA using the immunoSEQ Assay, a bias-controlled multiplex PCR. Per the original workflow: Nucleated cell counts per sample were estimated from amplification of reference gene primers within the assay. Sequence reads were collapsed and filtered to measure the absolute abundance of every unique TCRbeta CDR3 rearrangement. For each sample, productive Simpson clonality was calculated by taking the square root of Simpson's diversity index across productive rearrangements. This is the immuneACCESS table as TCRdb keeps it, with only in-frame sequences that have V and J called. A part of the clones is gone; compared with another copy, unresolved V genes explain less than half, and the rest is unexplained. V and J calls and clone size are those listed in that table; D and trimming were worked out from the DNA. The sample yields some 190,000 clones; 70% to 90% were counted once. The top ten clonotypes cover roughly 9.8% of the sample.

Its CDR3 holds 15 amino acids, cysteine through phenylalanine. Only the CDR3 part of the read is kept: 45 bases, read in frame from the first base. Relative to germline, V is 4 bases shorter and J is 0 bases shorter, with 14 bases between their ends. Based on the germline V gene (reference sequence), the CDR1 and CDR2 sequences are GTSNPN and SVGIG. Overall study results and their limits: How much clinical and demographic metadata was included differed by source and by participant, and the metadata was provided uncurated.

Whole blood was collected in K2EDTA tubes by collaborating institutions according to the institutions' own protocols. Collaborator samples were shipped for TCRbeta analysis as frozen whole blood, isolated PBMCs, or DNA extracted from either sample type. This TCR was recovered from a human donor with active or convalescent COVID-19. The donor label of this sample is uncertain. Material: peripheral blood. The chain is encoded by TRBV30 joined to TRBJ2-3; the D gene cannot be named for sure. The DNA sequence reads TGTGCCTGGAATAGGCTCGCGACTAGCACAGATACGCAGTATTTT. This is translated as CAWNRLATSTDTQYF.